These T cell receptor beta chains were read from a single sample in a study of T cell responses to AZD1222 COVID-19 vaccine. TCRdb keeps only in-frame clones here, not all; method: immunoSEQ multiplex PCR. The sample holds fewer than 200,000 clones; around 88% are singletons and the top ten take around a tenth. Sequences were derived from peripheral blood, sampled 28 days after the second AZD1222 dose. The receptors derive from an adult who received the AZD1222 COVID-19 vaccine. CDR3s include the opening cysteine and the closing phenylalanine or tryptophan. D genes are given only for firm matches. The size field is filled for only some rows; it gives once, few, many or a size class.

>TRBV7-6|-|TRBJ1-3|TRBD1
CASSLRQGVSGNTIYF
TGTGCCAGCAGCTTGCGACAGGGGGTCTCTGGAAACACCATATATTTT
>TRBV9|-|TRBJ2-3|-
CASSSTIDTQYF
TGTGCCAGCAGCTCCACCATAGATACGCAGTATTTT
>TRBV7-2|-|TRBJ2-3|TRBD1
CASSPGDRISSTDTQYF
TGTGCCAGCAGCCCGGGGGACAGGATCTCTAGCACAGATACGCAGTATTTT
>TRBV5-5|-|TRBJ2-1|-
CASSLDPGPQYNEQFF
TGTGCCAGCAGCTTGGACCCCGGACCTCAATACAATGAGCAGTTCTTC
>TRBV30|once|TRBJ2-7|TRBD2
CAWRRRGGGYEQYF
TGTGCCTGGAGGAGACGGGGGGGCGGCTACGAGCAGTACTTC
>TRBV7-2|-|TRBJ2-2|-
CASGGAVGELFF
TGTGCCAGCGGGGGGGCCGTCGGGGAGCTGTTTTTT
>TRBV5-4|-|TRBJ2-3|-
CASSPSGGFGTDTQYF
TGTGCCAGCAGCCCGAGTGGGGGCTTCGGCACAGATACGCAGTATTTT
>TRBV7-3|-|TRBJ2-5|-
CASSLAAGYQETQYF
TGTGCCAGCAGCTTAGCGGCAGGGTACCAAGAGACCCAGTACTTC
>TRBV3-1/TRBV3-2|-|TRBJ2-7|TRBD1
CASSRLTGPSNSYEQYF
TGTGCCAGCAGCCGACTGACAGGGCCATCAAACTCCTACGAGCAGTACTTC
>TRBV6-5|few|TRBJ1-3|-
CASTRGAGNTIYF
TGTGCCAGCACACGGGGGGCTGGAAACACCATATATTTT
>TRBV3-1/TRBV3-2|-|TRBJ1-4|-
CASSQWATNEKLFF
TGTGCCAGCAGCCAGTGGGCGACTAATGAAAAACTGTTTTTT
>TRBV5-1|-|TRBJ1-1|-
CASSLSQVEGTEAFF
TGCGCCAGCAGCCTCTCTCAGGTGGAGGGCACTGAAGCTTTCTTT
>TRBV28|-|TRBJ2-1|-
CASSLSSVSSYNEQFF
TGTGCCAGCAGTTTGAGTAGCGTCAGCTCCTACAATGAGCAGTTCTTC
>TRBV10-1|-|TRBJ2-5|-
CASRHPRNGETQYF
TGCGCCAGCAGGCACCCAAGGAATGGGGAGACCCAGTACTTC
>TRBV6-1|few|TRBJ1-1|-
CASSENLRVEAFF
TGTGCCAGCAGTGAAAATTTGAGGGTTGAAGCTTTCTTT
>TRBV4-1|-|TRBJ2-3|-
CASSRGDFLTDTQYF
TGCGCCAGCAGCCGCGGGGACTTCCTCACAGATACGCAGTATTTT
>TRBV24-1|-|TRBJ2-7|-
CATSVGPAYEQYF
TGTGCCACCAGTGTGGGACCCGCCTACGAGCAGTACTTC
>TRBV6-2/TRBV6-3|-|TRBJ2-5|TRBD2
CASSYSSGGSQETQYF
TGTGCCAGCAGTTACTCTAGCGGGGGGTCCCAAGAGACCCAGTACTTC
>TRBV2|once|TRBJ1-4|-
CASSETRGNEKLFF
TGTGCCAGCAGTGAGACCAGAGGTAATGAAAAACTGTTTTTT
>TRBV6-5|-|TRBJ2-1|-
CASSPGPFEDEQFF
TGTGCCAGCAGTCCTGGACCCTTCGAGGATGAGCAGTTCTTC
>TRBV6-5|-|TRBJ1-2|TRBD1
CASSYARQGYGYTF
TGTGCCAGCAGTTACGCAAGACAGGGCTATGGCTACACCTTC
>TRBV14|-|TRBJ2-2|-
CASSYTGELFF
TGTGCCAGCAGCTACACCGGGGAGCTGTTTTTT
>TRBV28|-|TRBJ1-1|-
CASSLLGVPEAFF
TGTGCCAGCAGTTTATTGGGGGTGCCTGAAGCTTTCTTT
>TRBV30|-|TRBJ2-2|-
CAWSVLAQGNTGELFF
TGTGCCTGGAGTGTACTAGCCCAGGGGAACACCGGGGAGCTGTTTTTT
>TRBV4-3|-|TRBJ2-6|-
CASSQERGTGANVLTF
TGCGCCAGCAGCCAAGAAAGGGGGACTGGGGCCAACGTCCTGACTTTC
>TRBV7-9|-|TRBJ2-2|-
CASSQSKGGLHTGELFF
TGTGCCAGCAGCCAATCAAAGGGGGGGCTTCACACCGGGGAGCTGTTTTTT
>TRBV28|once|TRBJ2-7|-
CASKGGDAYEQYF
TGTGCCAGCAAGGGGGGGGACGCCTACGAGCAGTACTTC
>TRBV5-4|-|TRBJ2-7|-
CASSPLPGRANYEQYF
TGTGCCAGCAGCCCTCTACCCGGGCGCGCAAACTACGAGCAGTACTTC
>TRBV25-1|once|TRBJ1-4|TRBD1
CASTPDRGESEKLFF
TGTGCCAGCACCCCCGACAGGGGGGAAAGTGAAAAACTGTTTTTT
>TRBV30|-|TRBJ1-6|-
CASQEGGNSPLHF
TGTGCCTCCCAAGAGGGGGGGAATTCACCCCTCCACTTT
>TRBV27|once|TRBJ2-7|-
CASSLSRDAYEQYF
TGTGCCAGCAGTTTATCGAGGGACGCCTACGAGCAGTACTTC
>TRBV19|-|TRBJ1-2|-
CASSRVGEYGYTF
TGTGCCAGTAGTCGGGTCGGGGAATATGGCTACACCTTC
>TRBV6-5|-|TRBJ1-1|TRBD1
CASSYSGQFNTEAFF
TGTGCCAGCAGTTACTCGGGACAGTTTAACACTGAAGCTTTCTTT
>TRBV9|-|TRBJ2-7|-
CASSARTVHAYEQYF
TGTGCCAGCAGCGCTCGGACAGTCCATGCGTACGAGCAGTACTTC
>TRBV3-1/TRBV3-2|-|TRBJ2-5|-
CASSPGLPETQYF
TGTGCCAGCAGCCCGGGACTCCCGGAGACCCAGTACTTC
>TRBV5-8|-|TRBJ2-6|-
CASSLMLESGANVLTF
TGTGCCAGCAGCTTGATGTTAGAATCTGGGGCCAACGTCCTGACTTTC
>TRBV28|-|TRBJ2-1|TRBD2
CASSSPAGGYNEQFF
TGTGCCAGCAGTTCACCAGCGGGGGGGTACAATGAGCAGTTCTTC
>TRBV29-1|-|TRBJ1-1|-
CSVDVRAAEAFF
TGCAGCGTTGACGTGCGGGCCGCTGAAGCTTTCTTT
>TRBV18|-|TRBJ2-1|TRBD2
CASSSGTSGGNEQFF
TGTGCCAGCTCGAGCGGGACTAGCGGGGGAAATGAGCAGTTCTTC
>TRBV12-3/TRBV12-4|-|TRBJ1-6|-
CASSSRFPPVHF
TGTGCCAGCAGTTCGAGATTCCCCCCCGTCCACTTT
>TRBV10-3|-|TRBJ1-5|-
CAISGKGDQPQHF
TGTGCCATCAGTGGGAAAGGGGATCAGCCCCAGCATTTT
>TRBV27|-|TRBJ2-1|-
CASRDPPSYNEQFF
TGTGCCAGCAGGGACCCTCCTTCCTACAATGAGCAGTTCTTC
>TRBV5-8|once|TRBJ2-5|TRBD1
CASSRTGTGKISAQETQYF
TGTGCCAGCAGCCGCACCGGGACAGGGAAGATCTCAGCGCAAGAGACCCAGTACTTC
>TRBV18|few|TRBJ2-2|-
CASSRGKDTGELFF
TGTGCCAGCTCACGTGGTAAGGACACCGGGGAGCTGTTTTTT
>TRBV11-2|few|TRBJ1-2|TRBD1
CASSPRTGGSYGYTF
TGTGCCAGCAGCCCGAGGACAGGGGGCAGCTATGGCTACACCTTC
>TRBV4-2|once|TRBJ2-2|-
CASSQDIRVSGELFF
TGTGCCAGCAGCCAAGATATCAGGGTATCCGGGGAGCTGTTTTTT
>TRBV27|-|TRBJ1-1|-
CASSPLTGIGNTEAFF
TGTGCCAGCAGTCCTCTTACAGGGATCGGGAACACTGAAGCTTTCTTT
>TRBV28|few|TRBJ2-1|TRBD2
CASSLGLAVSLQFF
TGTGCCAGCAGTTTAGGACTAGCGGTTAGTTTGCAGTTCTTC
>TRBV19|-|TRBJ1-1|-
CASSIGLYMNTEAFF
TGTGCCAGTAGTATAGGTCTATATATGAACACTGAAGCTTTCTTT
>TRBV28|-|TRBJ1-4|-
CASSYGGSDEKLFF
TGTGCCAGCAGTTATGGGGGGTCGGACGAAAAACTGTTTTTT
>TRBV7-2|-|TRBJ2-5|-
CASSLNPAGQETQYF
TGTGCCAGCAGCTTAAATCCGGCGGGCCAAGAGACCCAGTACTTC
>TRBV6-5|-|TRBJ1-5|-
CASKVSRDYNQPQHF
TGTGCCAGCAAAGTATCCAGAGACTACAATCAGCCCCAGCATTTT
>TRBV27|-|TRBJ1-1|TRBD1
CASSLRGPGGWNTEAFF
TGTGCCAGCAGTTTAAGGGGGCCCGGGGGCTGGAATACTGAAGCTTTCTTT